These 5 T cell receptor beta chains came from one sample sequenced in a study of naive CD8 T cells in extremely preterm neonates. Deliveries were elective term cesareans at roughly 35-42 weeks, with no labor or membrane rupture. The assay was immunoSEQ multiplex PCR, and TCRdb's table has in-frame clones only and misses some. The sample includes 4,000 to 5,000 clones, 95% to 98% of them seen just once. The specimen sequenced was naive CD8+ T cells from cord blood. These receptors were taken from a newborn in good health.

The chain recombines TRBV5-4 with TRBJ1-2; D unclear. Germline V gene data show CDR1 as SGHNT and CDR2 as YYREEE (reference sequence). The CDR3 totals 14 residues. Deletions cut 2 bases from V and 5 bases from J, with 13 bases between. The CDR3 DNA sequence: TGTGCCAGCAGCTTACGCGGCAGCGGATATGGCTACACCTTC. It translates to CASSLRGSGYGYTF.

The chain recombines TRBV6-6 with TRBJ1-1, with 8 nucleotides matching TRBD1. Unmatched junction bases numbered 2, after V lost 0 bases and J lost 8 bases. The CDR3 has 13 amino acids. Germline CDR1 reads MNHNY; CDR2 reads SVGAGI (reference sequence). The CDR3 nucleotides read TGTGCCAGCAGTTACTCCAGGGGGCAGGAAGCTTTCTTT. Its translation is CASSYSRGQEAFF.

This sequence joins TRBV30 and TRBJ2-1, with 9 bases fitting TRBD1. CDR3 length: 16 residues. Germline V gene sequence: CDR1 GTSNPN, CDR2 SVGIG (reference sequence). V shed 3 bases and J 9 bases; nucleotides not matched to a gene: 15. CDR3 protein: CAWRTPGTGYLSEQFF. For the CDR3, the DNA is TGTGCCTGGAGAACACCCGGGACAGGGTACCTGAGTGAGCAGTTCTTC.

V and J are TRBV7-2 and TRBJ1-3, with D possibly TRBD1 on 5 matching bases. The CDR3 is 15 amino acids. V lost 1 base and J lost 4, with 11 bases in between. In germline, CDR1 is SGHTA, CDR2 FQGNSA. Here the CDR3 reads CASSLDLGQGNTIYF. In DNA form, the CDR3 reads TGTGCCAGCAGCTTAGACCTGGGGCAAGGAAACACCATATATTTT. Based on the CDR3 plus reference TRBV7-2 and TRBJ1-3, the full variable domain is GAGVSQSPSNKVTEKGKDVELRCDPISGHTALYWYRQSLGQGLEFLIYFQGNSAPDKSGLPSDRFSAERTGGSVSTLTIQRTQQEDSAVYLCASSLDLGQGNTIYFGEGSWLTVV.

The chain recombines TRBV7-2 with TRBJ1-2; 9 bases map to TRBD1. Germline-derived CDR1 and CDR2 are SGHTA and FQGNSA. The CDR3 is 16 amino acids. J gave up 6 bases and V 4 bases, and 12 bases lay outside the gene matches. DNA for the CDR3: TGTGCCAGCAGCTCGCTCCGGGACAGGGATAGGAATGGCTACACCTTC. Translating it yields CASSSLRDRDRNGYTF. The whole variable domain, filled in from reference TRBV7-2 and TRBJ1-2, reads GAGVSQSPSNKVTEKGKDVELRCDPISGHTALYWYRQSLGQGLEFLIYFQGNSAPDKSGLPSDRFSAERTGGSVSTLTIQRTQQEDSAVYLCASSSLRDRDRNGYTFGSGTRLTVV.